Detailed here is one T cell receptor (beta chain). This clonotype was counted between two and nine times. The target of this receptor is not known. Base quality data are lacking; no much larger clone is found one base away. This sample is drawn from a study of vaccination and CD4 T cells after COVID-19 (dated by TCRdb to the early 2020s). About the full investigation: The convalescent cohort comprised six males and four females, including two Hispanic individuals, seven Caucasians, two Asians and one multiracial person. Each participant got two doses of either the Pfizer-BioNTech BNT162b2 vaccine (n=8) or the Moderna mRNA-1273 vaccine (n=2). Post-COVID blood samples from convalescent patients were collected a median of around 100 days after diagnosis, with a range of about 30 to 170 days. The time from the second vaccine dose to post-vaccine blood sampling had a median of roughly 77 days and ranged from 14 to 241 days. Overlapping spike peptide pools from SARS-CoV-2 and from the common cold coronaviruses HCoV-NL63, HCoV-OC43 and HCoV-229E were used as culture stimuli. In control cultures, a CEFX viral epitope pool was used as positive control, an HIV-1 Nef peptide pool was used as negative control, or no peptide was added. In over 8 COVID-19 convalescent patients and a few infection-naive healthy vaccine recipients, researchers compared the spike-specific CD4+ TCR repertoire from before mRNA vaccination with the repertoire from after. Memory CD4+ T cell crossreactivity between SARS-CoV-2 and common cold coronavirus spike proteins was assessed at the TCR clonotype level in an earlier paper using these donors.

What the study reported, not specific to this receptor: In convalescent patients, a median approximately 83% of post-vaccine SARS-CoV-2-reactive clones were detected only after vaccination, suggesting vaccine-specific priming. Only a relatively small number of convalescent patients were included in the study, and early timepoints following natural infection were not analyzed. Although the median number of SARS-CoV-2-reactive clonotypes went up from around 19 after infection to 38 after vaccination, the increase was not significant. Of the vaccine-specific clones in convalescent patients, 304 of 307, or nearly all, reacted only to SARS-CoV-2 spike and did not cross-react with common cold coronaviruses.

Measured from the cysteine to the phenylalanine, the CDR3 is 12 residues long. The read is trimmed to its CDR3 DNA, 36 bases read in frame from base 1. Trimming costs V 5 bases and J 6 bases, and their ends lie 11 bases apart. The germline V gene yields SGHVS for CDR1 and FQNEAQ for CDR2. Library preparation employed PCR. DNA from cultured CD4+ T cells underwent TCR sequencing with the Oncomine TCR Beta short-read assay at the Johns Hopkins FTIC core. Genomic DNA was extracted from the cultured CD4+ T cells with the QIAamp micro DNA kit. The Oncomine TCR Beta libraries from cultured CD4+ T cells were pooled using unique dual indexes and then sequenced on an Illumina iSeq 100. On the study's bioinformatics: Non-productive sequences were removed, and CDR3s that did not start with C, did not end with F or W, or were shorter than 7 amino acids were discarded. Antigen-specific clonotypes were identified using the MANAFEST web application through comparison of peptide-stimulated wells with reference and other culture wells. Positive clones required FDR below 0.05, an odds ratio above 5, and productive frequency above 0.1% in at least two of three replicate wells. Cross-reactive clonotypes were defined as significantly expanded in both SARS-CoV-2 spike wells and at least one common cold coronavirus spike condition. Levenshtein distances (stringdist) and unrooted phylogenetic trees (ape) in R version 3.6.1 were used to assess CDR3 homology. TCRdb reran the public reads through fastp at Q25 and MiXCR, keeping productive beta chains. CDR3 protein sequences are deduplicated, and each keeps its most common genes and DNA. TCRdb, rather than the study authors, made the V and J calls. This sample is represented by several thousand distinct CDR3 sequences; about 30% of them were singletons. The top ten clones comprise 13% to 15% of the sample.

Explained via the paper, the treatment or condition label denotes: roughly nine-day PBMC culture with coronavirus spike peptide pools or control peptides (ViraFEST assay). CD4+ T cells from unexposed donors were collected before the COVID-19 pandemic (2011-2018). The ViraFEST assay, used in the study, expanded antigen-specific T cells with peptide pools and then identified the expanded clonotypes through TCR sequencing. Around 2 million PBMCs per well were cultured in IMDM with approximately 5% human AB serum and approximately 9.8 IU/ml IL-2, plus 10 ug/ml peptide pools. On days 3 and 7, half of the culture medium was replaced with fresh IL-2-containing medium. After roughly nine days of culture, CD4+ T cells were isolated by negative selection using the EasySep CD4+ T cell isolation kit. As cell number allowed, CD4+ T cells from unexposed donors were tested for reactivity to SARS-CoV-2 S and N and to four common cold coronavirus spike pools. Ficoll-Paque Plus gradient centrifugation was used to isolate PBMCs from whole blood, and the isolated PBMCs were then either used fresh or cryopreserved at -140C. Each culture condition was generally run in triplicate wells. The leukapheresis product used for the unexposed donors was purchased from a commercial source.

The rearranged segments are TRBV7-8 and TRBJ2-7, with the D gene too uncertain to name. The clonotype comes from a human donor in good health. The sample was CD4+ T cells from blood, cultured in vitro. At the DNA level, the sequence is TGTGCCAGCAGCAAATTTAGACGCGAGCAGTACTTC. Its translation is CASSKFRREQYF. With the rest looked up from the reference TRBV7-8 and TRBJ2-7 genes rather than sequenced, the full variable domain is GAGVSQSPRYKVAKRGQDVALRCDPISGHVSLFWYQQALGQGPEFLTYFQNEAQLDKSGLPSDRFFAERPEGSVSTLKIQRTQQEDSAVYLCASSKFRREQYFGPGTRLTVT.